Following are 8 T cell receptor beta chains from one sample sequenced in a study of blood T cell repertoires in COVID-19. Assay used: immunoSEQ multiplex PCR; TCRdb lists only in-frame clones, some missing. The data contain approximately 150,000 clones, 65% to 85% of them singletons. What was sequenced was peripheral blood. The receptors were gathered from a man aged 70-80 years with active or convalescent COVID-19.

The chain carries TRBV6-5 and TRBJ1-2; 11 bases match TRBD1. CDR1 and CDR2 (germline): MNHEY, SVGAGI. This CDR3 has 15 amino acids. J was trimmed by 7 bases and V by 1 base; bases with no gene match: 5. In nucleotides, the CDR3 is TGTGCCAGCAGTTACTGGGACAGGGGGGACTTTGGCTACACCTTC. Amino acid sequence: CASSYWDRGDFGYTF.

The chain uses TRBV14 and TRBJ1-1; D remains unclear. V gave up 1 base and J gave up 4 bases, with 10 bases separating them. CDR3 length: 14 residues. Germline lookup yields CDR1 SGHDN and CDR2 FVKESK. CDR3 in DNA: TGTGCCAGCAGCCAAGGAGGGCACGGCACTGAAGCTTTCTTT. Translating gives CASSQGGHGTEAFF.

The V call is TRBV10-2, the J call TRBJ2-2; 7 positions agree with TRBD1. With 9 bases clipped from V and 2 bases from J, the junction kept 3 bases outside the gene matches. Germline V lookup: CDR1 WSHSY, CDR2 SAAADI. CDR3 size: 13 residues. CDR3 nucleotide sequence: TGCGCCAGTTACAGGGGTAACACCGGGGAGCTGTTTTTT. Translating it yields CASYRGNTGELFF.

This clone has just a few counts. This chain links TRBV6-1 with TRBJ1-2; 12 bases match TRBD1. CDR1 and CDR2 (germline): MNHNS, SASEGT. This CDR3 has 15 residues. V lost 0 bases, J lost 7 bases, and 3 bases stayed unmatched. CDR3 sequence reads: CASSEAGQGAAGYTF. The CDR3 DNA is TGTGCCAGCAGTGAAGCGGGACAGGGGGCGGCTGGCTACACCTTC.

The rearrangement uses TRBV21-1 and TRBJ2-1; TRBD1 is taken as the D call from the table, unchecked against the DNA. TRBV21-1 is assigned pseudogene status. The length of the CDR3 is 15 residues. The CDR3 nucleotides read TGTGCCAGCCCATCCCGACAGGGGACCTACAATGAGCAGTTCTTC. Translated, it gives CASPSRQGTYNEQFF.

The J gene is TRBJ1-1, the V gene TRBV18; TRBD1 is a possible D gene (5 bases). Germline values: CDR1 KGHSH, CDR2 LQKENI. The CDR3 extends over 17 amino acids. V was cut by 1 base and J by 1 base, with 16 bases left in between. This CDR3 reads CASSPQEGGAPNTEAFF. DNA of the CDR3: TGTGCCAGCTCACCACAGGAAGGAGGGGCCCCGAACACTGAAGCTTTCTTT.

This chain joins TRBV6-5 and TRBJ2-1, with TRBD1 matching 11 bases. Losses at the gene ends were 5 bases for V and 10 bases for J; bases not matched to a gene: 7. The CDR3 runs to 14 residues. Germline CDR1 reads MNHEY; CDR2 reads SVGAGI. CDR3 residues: CASSPWDRGKEQFF. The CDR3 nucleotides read TGTGCCAGCAGTCCCTGGGACAGGGGGAAGGAGCAGTTCTTC.

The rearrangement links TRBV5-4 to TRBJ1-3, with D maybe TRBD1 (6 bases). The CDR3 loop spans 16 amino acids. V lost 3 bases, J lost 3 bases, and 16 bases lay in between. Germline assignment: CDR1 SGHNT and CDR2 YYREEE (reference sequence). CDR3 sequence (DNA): TGTGCCAGCAGCTCTACAGGGCGTCGGCTTGGAAACACCATATATTTT. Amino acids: CASSSTGRRLGNTIYF.